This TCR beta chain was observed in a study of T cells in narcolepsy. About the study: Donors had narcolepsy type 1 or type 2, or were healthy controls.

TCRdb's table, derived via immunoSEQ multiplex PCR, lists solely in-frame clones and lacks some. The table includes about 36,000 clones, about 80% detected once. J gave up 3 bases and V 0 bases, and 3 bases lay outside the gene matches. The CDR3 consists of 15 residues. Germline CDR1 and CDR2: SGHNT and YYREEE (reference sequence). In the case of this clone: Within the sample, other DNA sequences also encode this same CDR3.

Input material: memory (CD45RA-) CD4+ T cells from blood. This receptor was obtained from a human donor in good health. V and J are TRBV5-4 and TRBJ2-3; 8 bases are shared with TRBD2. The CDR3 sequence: CASSLAREGTDTQYF. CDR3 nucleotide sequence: TGTGCCAGCAGCTTGGCACGGGAGGGGACAGATACGCAGTATTTT.